This T cell receptor beta chain is drawn from a study of blood T cells in healthy people across ages. For the second PCR, which ran for about 6 to 11 cycles, a sample-barcoded 5' primer and a J-beta primer mix were used. TCRdb reanalysed the 5' RACE reads using MiXCR and keeps one entry per CDR3 protein. The table has some 1.4 million distinct CDR3 sequences, 35% to 45% seen once. The sample providers were healthy Caucasian people from Russia, aged roughly 6 to 95. The CDR3 is 17 amino acids. Trimming removed 3 bases from V and 5 bases from J; junction bases left unmatched: 12. Germline CDR1 reads MGHRA; CDR2 reads YSYEKL.

This clonotype originated in a woman between 18 and 29 years old in good health. The rearrangement uses TRBV4-1 and TRBJ2-5; 10 bases map to TRBD2. The sequenced material came from blood. In DNA, the CDR3 is TGCGCCAGCAGCCAGGCCCTAACCGGGACTAGCGCCGAGACCCAGTACTTC. Its translation: CASSQALTGTSAETQYF.